The 6 T cell receptor beta chains listed next were all sequenced from one sample in a study of cytomegalovirus exposure and HLA in healthy donors. The study ran its PCR with 60 Vbeta and 13 Jbeta primers. Sequencing used immunoSEQ multiplex PCR; TCRdb keeps in-frame clones, though not all of them. The repertoire holds about 120,000 clones, 70% to 80% seen once, with 3.5% to 5% in the top ten. Sequencing was done on a sample of PBMCs. These TCRs come from a young man in good health and CMV-seropositive.

In this sample, this clone turned up a few times. The chain employs TRBV19 and TRBJ2-1; D is possibly TRBD2 (6 bases). Germline CDR1 reads LNHDA; CDR2 reads SQIVND (reference sequence). Trimming left V 4 bases short and J 0 bases short, with 19 bases between. This CDR3 is built from 18 residues. CDR3 DNA: TGTGCCAGTAGTAAGGACGGGGGACGGCCGAGCTCCTACAATGAGCAGTTCTTC. It translates to CASSKDGGRPSSYNEQFF.

The V call is TRBV7-8, the J call TRBJ2-1; 8 bases align to TRBD1. This CDR3 contains 18 residues. V lost 2 bases, J lost 0 bases, and 9 bases stayed unmatched. Per germline, CDR1 SGHVS and CDR2 FQNEAQ. In DNA form, the CDR3 reads TGTGCCAGCAGCTTACGAGGACAGGGCCACTTCTCCTACAATGAGCAGTTCTTC. Its protein is CASSLRGQGHFSYNEQFF.

The chain is built from TRBV7-9 and TRBJ2-3; 15 bases agree with TRBD2. This CDR3 comprises 18 residues. The V and J ends lost 4 bases and 2 bases, in that order; junction bases with no gene match: 7. The V gene's germline CDR1 is SEHNR and CDR2 FQNEAQ (reference sequence). CDR3 nucleotide sequence: TGTGCCAGCAGCTCCCGGACTAGCGGGGGGGCCCCCACAGATACGCAGTATTTT. Translating it yields CASSSRTSGGAPTDTQYF.

The V and J genes are TRBV28 and TRBJ1-3, with TRBD1 matching over 8 bases. The germline gives CDR1 MDHEN, CDR2 SYDVKM. The CDR3 is 16 amino acids. The junction had 5 bases not matched to a gene; V was cut back by 4 bases and J by 0 bases. Written as DNA, the CDR3 is TGTGCCAGCAGTTACTGGACAGGGAGCTCTGGAAACACCATATATTTT. Translation: CASSYWTGSSGNTIYF.

In its sample, this clone was seen once. The CDR3 protein is CASSSQGGNTEAFF. In DNA form, the CDR3 reads TGTGCCAGCAGCTCACAGGGGGGAAACACTGAAGCTTTCTTT. The V and J genes are TRBV7-3 and TRBJ1-1; TRBD1 matches 8 bases. The CDR3 runs to 14 residues. CDR1 is SGHTA and CDR2 is FQGTGA in the germline V gene. The J segment lost 2 bases and the V segment lost 4 bases, leaving 3 bases of the junction unmatched.

V gene TRBV10-3 combines with J gene TRBJ2-3; 7 positions match TRBD2. The germline CDR1 and CDR2 sequences are ENHRY and SYGVKD. J lost 2 bases, V lost 2 bases, and 7 bases had no gene match. The CDR3 contains 16 residues. Here the CDR3 DNA reads TGTGCCATCAGTGAGGATCCTAGCGGTGACACAGATACGCAGTATTTT. Protein sequence: CAISEDPSGDTDTQYF.